Detailed here is one T cell receptor (beta chain). Its antigen is currently unknown. The sample originates from a study of cytomegalovirus exposure and HLA in healthy donors. Germline V CDR1 and CDR2: SGHRS, YFSETQ. The CDR3 runs to 13 residues. Trimming removed 3 bases from V and 5 bases from J, with 9 bases in between. The study, taken as a whole, reports: It was in a later analysis that TCR association rates were seen to vary by HLA locus, highest for DRB1 and lowest for HLA-C.

The PCR ran on 60 Vbeta and 13 Jbeta primers. Profiling relied on immunoSEQ multiplex PCR, and the TCRdb table lists in-frame clones only, not all of them. This table holds around 130,000 clones, around 85% found once. The chain couples TRBV5-1 to TRBJ2-1; weak D call: TRBD1 (5 bases). The receptor's source is a woman in her twenties or thirties in good health and CMV-seropositive. Sequenced input: PBMCs. CDR3 coding DNA: TGCGCCAGCAGCTCCGACAGTCACAATGAGCAGTTCTTC. As protein: CASSSDSHNEQFF.